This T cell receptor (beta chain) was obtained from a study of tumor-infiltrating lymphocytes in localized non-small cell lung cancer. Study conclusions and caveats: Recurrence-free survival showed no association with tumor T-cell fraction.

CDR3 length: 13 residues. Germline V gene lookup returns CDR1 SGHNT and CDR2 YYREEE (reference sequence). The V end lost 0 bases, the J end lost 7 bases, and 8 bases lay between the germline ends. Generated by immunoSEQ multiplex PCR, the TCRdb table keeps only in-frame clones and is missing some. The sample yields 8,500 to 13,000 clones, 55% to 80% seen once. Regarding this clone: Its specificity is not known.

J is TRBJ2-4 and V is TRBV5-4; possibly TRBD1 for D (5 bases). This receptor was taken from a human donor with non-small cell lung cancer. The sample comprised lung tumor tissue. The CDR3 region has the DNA TGTGCCAGCAGCTTGGGTCAGGGTAACATTCAGTACTTC. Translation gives CASSLGQGNIQYF. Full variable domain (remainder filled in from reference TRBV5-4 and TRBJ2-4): ETGVTQSPTHLIKTRGQQVTLRCSSQSGHNTVSWYQQALGQGPQFIFQYYREEENGRGNFPPRFSGLQFPNYSSELNVNALELDDSALYLCASSLGQGNIQYFGAGTRLSVL.